This T cell receptor beta chain derives from a study of T-cell reconstitution after alpha-beta-depleted transplantation in children. This clonotype was seen at least ten times. Molecular barcoding with unique molecular identifiers was used for the TCRbeta library. TCRdb itself ran the PCR reads through MiXCR, one entry per CDR3 protein. The data contain about half a million distinct CDR3 sequences, 9.5% to 15% of them seen just once; the ten biggest clones take up less than 6.5%. Trimming took 6 bases from V and 0 from J, leaving 9 bases between them. The CDR3 totals 13 residues. This chain joins TRBV12-3 or TRBV12-4 and TRBJ2-7; the D gene is possibly TRBD2 (5 bases). The sequence derives from a human donor who donated a stem cell graft to a child with combined immunodeficiency. The sample was PBMCs from the stem cell graft donor, taken from the stem cell graft. Here the CDR3 reads CASSFEGSYEQYF. CDR3 DNA sequence: TGTGCCAGCAGCTTCGAGGGCTCCTACGAGCAGTACTTC.